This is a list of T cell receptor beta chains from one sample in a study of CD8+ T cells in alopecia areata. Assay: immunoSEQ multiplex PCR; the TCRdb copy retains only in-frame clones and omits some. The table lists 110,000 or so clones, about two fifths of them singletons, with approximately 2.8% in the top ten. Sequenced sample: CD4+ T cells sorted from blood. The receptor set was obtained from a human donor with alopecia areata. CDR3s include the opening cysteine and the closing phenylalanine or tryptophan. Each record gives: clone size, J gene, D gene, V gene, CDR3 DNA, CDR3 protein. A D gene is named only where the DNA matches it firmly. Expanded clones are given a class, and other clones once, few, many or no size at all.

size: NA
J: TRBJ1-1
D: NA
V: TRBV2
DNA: TGTGCCAGCAGTGAATTCGCAGGGGTGGGCACTGAAGCTTTCTTT
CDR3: CASSEFAGVGTEAFF

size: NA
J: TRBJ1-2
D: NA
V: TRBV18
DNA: TGTGCCAGCTCCCCCGGGACTAACTATGGCTACACCTTC
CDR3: CASSPGTNYGYTF

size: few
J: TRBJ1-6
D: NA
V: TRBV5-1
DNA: TGCGCCAGCAGCCTTGCAGGGTTCTCACCCCTCCACTTT
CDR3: CASSLAGFSPLHF

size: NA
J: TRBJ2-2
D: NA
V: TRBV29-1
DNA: TGCAGCGCCGGGGACGGGGGCAACACCGGGGAGCTGTTTTTT
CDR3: CSAGDGGNTGELFF

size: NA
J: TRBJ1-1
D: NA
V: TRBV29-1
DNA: TGCAGCGTCGATACCGGGACCCTGGGGCGAGCTTTCTTT
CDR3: CSVDTGTLGRAFF

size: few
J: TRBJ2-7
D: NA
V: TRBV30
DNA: TGTGCCTGGAGTGTGGGATACGAGCAGTACTTC
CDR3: CAWSVGYEQYF

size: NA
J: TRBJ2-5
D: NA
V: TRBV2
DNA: TGTGCCAGTATGAGGGGTCAAGAGACCCAGTACTTC
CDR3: CASMRGQETQYF

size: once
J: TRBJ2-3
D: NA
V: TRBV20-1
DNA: TGCAGTGCTCCCGAGGGGGATACGCAGTATTTT
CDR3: CSAPEGDTQYF

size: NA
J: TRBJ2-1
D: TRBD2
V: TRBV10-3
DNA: TGTGCCATCAGTGCTAGCGGCAATGAGCAGTTCTTC
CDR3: CAISASGNEQFF

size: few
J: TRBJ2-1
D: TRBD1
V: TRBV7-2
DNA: TGTGCCAGCAGCCGGGGACAGGGAACCTACAATGAGCAGTTCTTC
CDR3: CASSRGQGTYNEQFF

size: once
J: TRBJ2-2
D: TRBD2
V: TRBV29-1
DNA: TGCAGCGTTCTGATTGCAGCGGGGGGTTCGAACACCGGGGAGCTGTTTTTT
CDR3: CSVLIAAGGSNTGELFF

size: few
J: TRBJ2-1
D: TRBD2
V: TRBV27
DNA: TGTGCCAGCTTGGGACTAGCGGGACCCAATGAGCAGTTCTTC
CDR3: CASLGLAGPNEQFF

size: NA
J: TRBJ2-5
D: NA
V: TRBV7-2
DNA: TGTGCCAGCAGCTTAGCCCTCTACGAAGAGACCCAGTACTTC
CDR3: CASSLALYEETQYF

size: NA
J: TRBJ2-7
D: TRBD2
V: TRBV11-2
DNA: TGTGCCAGCAGCATGTGGGAGGGGAACACCTACGAGCAGTACTTC
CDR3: CASSMWEGNTYEQYF

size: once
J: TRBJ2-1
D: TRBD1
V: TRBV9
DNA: TGTGCCAGCAGCGCCACGGGACAGGGATACAATGAGCAGTTCTTC
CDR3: CASSATGQGYNEQFF

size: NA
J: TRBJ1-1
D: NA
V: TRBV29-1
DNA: TGCAGCGTGAAGGGGGGCGGCGGCACTGAAGCTTTCTTT
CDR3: CSVKGGGGTEAFF

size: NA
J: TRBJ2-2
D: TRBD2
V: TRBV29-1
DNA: TGCAGCGCGGGGGGTGCAGCGCTTGCAGGGGAGCTGTTTTTT
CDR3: CSAGGAALAGELFF

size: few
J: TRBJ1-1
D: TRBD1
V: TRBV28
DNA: TGTGCCAGCAGTTCGGGGACAGGGGGCTGGACTGAAGCTTTCTTT
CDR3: CASSSGTGGWTEAFF

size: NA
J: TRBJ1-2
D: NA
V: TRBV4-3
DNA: TGCGCCAGCAGCCGTCAAGGCAGCCTGAACTATGGCTACACCTTC
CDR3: CASSRQGSLNYGYTF

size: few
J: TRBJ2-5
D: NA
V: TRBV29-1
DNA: TGCAGCGTTTCCGACAAGCTCACCCAAGAGACCCAGTACTTC
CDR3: CSVSDKLTQETQYF

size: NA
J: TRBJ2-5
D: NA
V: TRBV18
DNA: TGTGCCAGCTCACCACCCTTACTAGAGACCCAGTACTTC
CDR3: CASSPPLLETQYF

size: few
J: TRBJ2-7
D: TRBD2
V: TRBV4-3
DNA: TGCGCCAGCAGTCGGACTAGCGGGTACGAGCAGTACTTC
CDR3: CASSRTSGYEQYF

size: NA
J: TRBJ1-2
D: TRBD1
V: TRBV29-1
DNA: TGCAGCGGGGGACAGACTAACTATGGCTACACCTTC
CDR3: CSGGQTNYGYTF

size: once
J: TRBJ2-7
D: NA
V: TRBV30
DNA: TGTGCCTGGAGTGTAGCCAGCTCCTACGAGCAGTACTTC
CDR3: CAWSVASSYEQYF

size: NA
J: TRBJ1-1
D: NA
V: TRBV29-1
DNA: TGCAGCGTTGTCCGGGAGCCGAACACTGAAGCTTTCTTT
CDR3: CSVVREPNTEAFF

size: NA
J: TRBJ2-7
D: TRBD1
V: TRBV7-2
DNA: TGTGCCAGCAGCCCTAGGGACAGAGTGCAGTACTTC
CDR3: CASSPRDRVQYF

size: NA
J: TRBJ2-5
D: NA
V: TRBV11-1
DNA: TGTGCCAGCAGCTTCGCAGAAGAGACCCAGTACTTC
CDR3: CASSFAEETQYF

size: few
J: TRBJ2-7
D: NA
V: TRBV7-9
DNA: TGTGCCAGCAGCTTAGTCGGCGGGAAAACCTACGAGCAGTACTTC
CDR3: CASSLVGGKTYEQYF